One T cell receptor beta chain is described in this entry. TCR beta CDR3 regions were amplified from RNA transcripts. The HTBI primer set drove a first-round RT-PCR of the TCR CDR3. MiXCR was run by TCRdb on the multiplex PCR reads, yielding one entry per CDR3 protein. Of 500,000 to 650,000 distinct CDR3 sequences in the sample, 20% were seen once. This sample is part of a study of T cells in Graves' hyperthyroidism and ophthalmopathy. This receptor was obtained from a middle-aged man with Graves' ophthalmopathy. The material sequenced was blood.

In DNA, the CDR3 is TGTGCCACCAGTGATCCTCGAGGAGGTGGAAGCGGGAGGCCTCAAGAGACCCAGTACTTC. It encodes CATSDPRGGGSGRPQETQYF. The genes are TRBV24-1 and TRBJ2-5, with 9 bases aligning to TRBD2. CDR3 size: 20 residues. Germline V gene data show CDR1 as KGHDR and CDR2 as SFDVKD. V dropped 3 bases and J dropped 2; count of bases not matched to a gene: 18.